Given below is one T cell receptor beta chain in context. Its antigen remains unidentified. Produced via immunoSEQ multiplex PCR; TCRdb's table is partial and in-frame only. The repertoire has approximately 200,000 clones, 80% to 90% of them found once; the top ten carry 2.5% to 3%. These data originate in a study of T cell responses to AZD1222 COVID-19 vaccine. General study results and limits: Clonal diversity may have been underestimated in mostly white British donors.

CDR3 size: 16 residues. Trimming removed 1 base at V and 2 bases at J, with 14 bases between. CDR1 is SNHLY and CDR2 is FYNNEI in the germline V gene. The source material was peripheral blood, sampled on day 0 of MenACWY control vaccination. The sequence was obtained from an adult in good health. The V and J genes are TRBV2 and TRBJ1-2; maybe TRBD1 (5 bases). The DNA for the CDR3 is TGTGCCAGCAGTGAAGATCCTAGGGGAATGAACTATGGCTACACCTTC. Encoded protein: CASSEDPRGMNYGYTF.